This T cell receptor beta chain was documented in a study of cytomegalovirus exposure and HLA in healthy donors. Whole-study results and caveats: No immune exposure information besides CMV serostatus was available. The study recorded fewer than 200 TCR beta chains that were cytomegalovirus-associated. Being productive about 90% or about 30% of the time was typical of most TCR beta V segments in an earlier analysis.

The primer mix had 60 Vbeta and 13 Jbeta primers. The data were produced by immunoSEQ multiplex PCR, yet TCRdb's version contains in-frame clones alone and is incomplete. Of some 140,000 clones listed, around 80% are singletons. This clone was counted a few times. Antigen: not known. What was sequenced was PBMCs. This sequence was found in a woman aged 50 to 60 in good health and CMV-seropositive.

The CDR3 sequence is CSAKPRAWGEQYF. The CDR3 nucleotides read TGCAGCGCCAAGCCCAGGGCTTGGGGCGAGCAGTACTTC. The chain combines TRBV29-1 with TRBJ2-7, with a possible D match to TRBD1 (5 bases). The V and J ends lost 7 bases and 6 bases respectively, with 19 bases between them. In germline, CDR1 is SQVTM, CDR2 ANQGSEA. The CDR3 contains 13 residues.